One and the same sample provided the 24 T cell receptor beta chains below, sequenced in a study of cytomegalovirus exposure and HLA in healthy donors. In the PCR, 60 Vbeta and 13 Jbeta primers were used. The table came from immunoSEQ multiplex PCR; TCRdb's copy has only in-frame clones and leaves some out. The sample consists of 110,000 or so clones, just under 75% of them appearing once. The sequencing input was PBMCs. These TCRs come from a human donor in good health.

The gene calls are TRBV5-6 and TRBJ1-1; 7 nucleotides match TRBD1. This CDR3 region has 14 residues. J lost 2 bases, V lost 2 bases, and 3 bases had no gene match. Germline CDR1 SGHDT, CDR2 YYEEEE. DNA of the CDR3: TGTGCCAGCAGCTTTGGGACAGCCAACACTGAAGCTTTCTTT. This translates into CASSFGTANTEAFF.

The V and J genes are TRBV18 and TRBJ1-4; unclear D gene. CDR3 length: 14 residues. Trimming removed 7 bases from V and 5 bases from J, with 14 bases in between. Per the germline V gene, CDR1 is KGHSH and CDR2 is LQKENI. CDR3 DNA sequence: TGTGCCAGCTGTCATGGGCAGGCCAATGAAAAACTGTTTTTT. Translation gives CASCHGQANEKLFF.

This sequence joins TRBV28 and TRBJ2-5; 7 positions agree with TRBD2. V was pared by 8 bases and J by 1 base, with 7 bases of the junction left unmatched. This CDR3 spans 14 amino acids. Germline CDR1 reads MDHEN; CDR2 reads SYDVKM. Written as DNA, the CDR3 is TGTGCCAGCTTCTCGGGAGGACCCCAAGAGACCCAGTACTTC. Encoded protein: CASFSGGPQETQYF.

CDR3 sequence (DNA): TGCGCCAGCACCCCGGGACAGACGAACACCGGGGAGCTGTTTTTT. Its translation: CASTPGQTNTGELFF. This rearrangement joins TRBV5-1 to TRBJ2-2; TRBD1 matches 7 bases. After removal of 6 bases from V and 0 bases from J, the junction contained 5 bases not matched to a gene. There are 15 residues in the CDR3. Germline CDR1 and CDR2: SGHRS and YFSETQ.

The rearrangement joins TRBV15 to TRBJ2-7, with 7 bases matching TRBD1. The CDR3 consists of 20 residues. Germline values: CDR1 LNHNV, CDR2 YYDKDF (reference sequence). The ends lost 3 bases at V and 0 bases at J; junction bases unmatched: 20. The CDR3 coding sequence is TGTGCCACCAGCAGTTTCCTAGGGACAGAGGGACGCATCTCCTCCTACGAGCAGTACTTC. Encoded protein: CATSSFLGTEGRISSYEQYF.

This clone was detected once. CDR3: CASSRTVGETQYF. The DNA for the CDR3 is TGTGCCAGCAGCCGCACAGTAGGAGAGACCCAGTACTTC. J is TRBJ2-5 and V is TRBV6-5; D is ambiguous. CDR3 length: 13 residues. Trimming left V 6 bases short and J 4 bases short, with 12 bases between. Per germline, CDR1 MNHEY and CDR2 SVGAGI.

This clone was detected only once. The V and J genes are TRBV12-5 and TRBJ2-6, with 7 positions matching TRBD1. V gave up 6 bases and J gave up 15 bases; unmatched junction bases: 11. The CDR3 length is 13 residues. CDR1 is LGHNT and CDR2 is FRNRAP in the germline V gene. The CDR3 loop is CASGYNTGVGLTF. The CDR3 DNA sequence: TGTGCTAGTGGCTATAATACAGGGGTTGGCCTGACTTTC. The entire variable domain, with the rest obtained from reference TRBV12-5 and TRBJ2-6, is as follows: DARVTQTPRHKVTEMGQEVTMRCQPILGHNTVFWYRQTMMQGLELLAYFRNRAPLDDSGMPKDRFSAEMPDATLATLKIQPSEPRDSAVYFCASGYNTGVGLTFGAGSRLTVL.

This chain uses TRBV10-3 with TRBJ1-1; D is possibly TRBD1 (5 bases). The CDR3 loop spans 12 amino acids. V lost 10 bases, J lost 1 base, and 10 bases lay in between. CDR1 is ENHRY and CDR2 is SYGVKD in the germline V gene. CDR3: CATRQTNTEAFF. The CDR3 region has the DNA TGTGCCACCCGACAGACGAACACTGAAGCTTTCTTT.

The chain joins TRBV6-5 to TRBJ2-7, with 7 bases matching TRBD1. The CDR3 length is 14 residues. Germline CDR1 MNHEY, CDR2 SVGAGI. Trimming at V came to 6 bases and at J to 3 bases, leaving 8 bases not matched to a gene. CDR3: CASSRSGTDYEQYF. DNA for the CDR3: TGTGCCAGCAGCAGGTCCGGGACAGACTACGAGCAGTACTTC.

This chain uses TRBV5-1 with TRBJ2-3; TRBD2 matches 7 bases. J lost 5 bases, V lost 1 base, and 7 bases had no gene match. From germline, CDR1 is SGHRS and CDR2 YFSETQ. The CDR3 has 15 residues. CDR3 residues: CASSLFGGGGDTQYF. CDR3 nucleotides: TGCGCCAGCAGCTTGTTTGGCGGGGGTGGAGATACGCAGTATTTT.

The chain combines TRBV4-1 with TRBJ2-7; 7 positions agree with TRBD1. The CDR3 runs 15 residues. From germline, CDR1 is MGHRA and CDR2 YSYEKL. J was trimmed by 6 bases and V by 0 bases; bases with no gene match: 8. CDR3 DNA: TGCGCCAGCAGCCAAGATGGGCAGGGGGTCTCCGAGCAGTACTTC. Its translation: CASSQDGQGVSEQYF.

CDR3 in amino acids: CASSQVRGAKGDNSPLHF. CDR3 DNA: TGCGCCAGCAGCCAAGTCCGGGGGGCAAAAGGGGATAATTCACCCCTCCACTTT. The chain carries TRBV4-1 and TRBJ1-6; TRBD1 might be the D (6 bases). The V and J ends lost 1 base and 5 bases respectively, with 18 bases between them. Germline loops: CDR1 MGHRA, CDR2 YSYEKL. This CDR3 has 18 residues.

CDR3 amino acids: CASSEGGQIYEQYF. DNA for the CDR3: TGTGCCAGCAGTGAAGGGGGCCAGATATACGAGCAGTACTTC. The genes are TRBV6-1 and TRBJ2-7; weak D call: TRBD1 (5 bases). CDR1 MNHNS and CDR2 SASEGT come from the germline V gene. The CDR3 covers 14 residues. V lost 1 base and J lost 4, with 11 bases in between.

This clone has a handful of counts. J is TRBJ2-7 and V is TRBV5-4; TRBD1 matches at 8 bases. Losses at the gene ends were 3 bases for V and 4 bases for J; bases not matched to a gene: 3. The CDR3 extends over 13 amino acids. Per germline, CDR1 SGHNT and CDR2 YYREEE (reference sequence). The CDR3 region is CASSSGQGYEQYF. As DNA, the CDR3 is TGTGCCAGCAGCTCAGGACAGGGTTACGAGCAGTACTTC.

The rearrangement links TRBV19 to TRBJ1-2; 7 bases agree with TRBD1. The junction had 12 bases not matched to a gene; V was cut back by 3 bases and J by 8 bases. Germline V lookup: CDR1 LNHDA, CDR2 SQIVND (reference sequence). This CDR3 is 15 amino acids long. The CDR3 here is CASSMGVRDSRGYTF. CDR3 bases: TGTGCCAGTAGTATGGGGGTACGGGACAGTCGAGGCTACACCTTC.

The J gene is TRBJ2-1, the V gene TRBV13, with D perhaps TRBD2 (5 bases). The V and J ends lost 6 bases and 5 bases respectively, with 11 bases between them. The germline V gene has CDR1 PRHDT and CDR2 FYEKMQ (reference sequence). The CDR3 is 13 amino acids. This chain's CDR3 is CASRGSAHNEQFF. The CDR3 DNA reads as TGTGCCAGCAGGGGTAGCGCGCACAATGAGCAGTTCTTC.

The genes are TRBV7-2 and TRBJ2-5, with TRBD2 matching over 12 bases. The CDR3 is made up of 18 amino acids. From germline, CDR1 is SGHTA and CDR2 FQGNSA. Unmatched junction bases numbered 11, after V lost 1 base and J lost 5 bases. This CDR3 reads CASSLDLSSGGAGETQYF. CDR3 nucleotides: TGTGCCAGCAGCTTAGATCTCTCTAGCGGGGGGGCGGGTGAGACCCAGTACTTC.

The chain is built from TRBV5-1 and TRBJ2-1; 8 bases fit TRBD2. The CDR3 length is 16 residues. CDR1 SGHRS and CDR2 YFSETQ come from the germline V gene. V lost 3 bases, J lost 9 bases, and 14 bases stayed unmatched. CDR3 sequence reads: CASSSLRSGSHGEQFF. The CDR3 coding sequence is TGCGCCAGCAGCTCCTTGAGGAGCGGGAGTCACGGTGAGCAGTTCTTC.

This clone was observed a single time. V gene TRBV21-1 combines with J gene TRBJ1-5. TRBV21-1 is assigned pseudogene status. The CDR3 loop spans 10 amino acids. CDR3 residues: CAGREQPQHF. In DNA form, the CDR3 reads TGTGCAGGGAGGGAGCAGCCCCAGCATTTT.

The CDR3 reads CASSLGVQVEAFF. In DNA form, the CDR3 reads TGTGCCAGCAGCTTAGGAGTTCAGGTTGAAGCTTTCTTT. The chain uses TRBV7-2 and TRBJ1-1; D is uncertain. The CDR3 loop spans 13 amino acids. Between the trimmed V and J ends, which lost 1 base and 7 bases, there was a span of 10 bases. The germline V gene has CDR1 SGHTA and CDR2 FQGNSA.

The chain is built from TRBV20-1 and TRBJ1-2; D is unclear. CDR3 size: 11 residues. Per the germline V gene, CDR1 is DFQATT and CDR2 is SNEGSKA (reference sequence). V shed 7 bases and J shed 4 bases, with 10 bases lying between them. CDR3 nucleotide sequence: TGCAGTGTGAGGGAGACCTATGGCTACACCTTC. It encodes CSVRETYGYTF.

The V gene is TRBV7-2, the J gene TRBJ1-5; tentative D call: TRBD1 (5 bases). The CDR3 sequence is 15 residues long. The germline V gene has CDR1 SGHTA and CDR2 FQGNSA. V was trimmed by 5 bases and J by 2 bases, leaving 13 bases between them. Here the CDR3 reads CASSPRWGGNQPQHF. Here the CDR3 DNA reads TGTGCCAGCAGCCCCCGGTGGGGGGGCAATCAGCCCCAGCATTTT. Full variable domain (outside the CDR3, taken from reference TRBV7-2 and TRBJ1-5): GAGVSQSPSNKVTEKGKDVELRCDPISGHTALYWYRQSLGQGLEFLIYFQGNSAPDKSGLPSDRFSAERTGGSVSTLTIQRTQQEDSAVYLCASSPRWGGNQPQHFGDGTRLSIL.

The chain's CDR3 is CASSPLREAMYEQFF. CDR3 sequence (DNA): TGTGCCTCCTCCCCCCTCCGGGAGGCGATGTATGAGCAGTTCTTC. The rearrangement joins TRBV10-3 to TRBJ2-1; 7 positions agree with TRBD2. The ends lost 11 bases at V and 8 bases at J; junction bases unmatched: 18. CDR3 length: 15 residues. Germline assignment: CDR1 ENHRY and CDR2 SYGVKD.

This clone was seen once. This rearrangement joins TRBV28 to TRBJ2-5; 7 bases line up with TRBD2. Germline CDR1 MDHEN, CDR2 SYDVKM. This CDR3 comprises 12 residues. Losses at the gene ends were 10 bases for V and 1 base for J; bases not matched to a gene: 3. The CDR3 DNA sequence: TGTGCCACCTCGGGAGGCCAAGAGACCCAGTACTTC. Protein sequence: CATSGGQETQYF.